Below are 22 T cell receptor beta chains sequenced from a single sample in a study of control samples from healthy donors and cancer patients (dated by TCRdb to 2018 to 2020). The method was the immunoSEQ multiplex PCR assay. TCRdb took this table from immuneACCESS and kept in-frame rearrangements with V and J called. Such tables lack part of the clones; where checked against another copy, unresolved V genes explain under half of the gap, and the rest is unexplained. Here the sample has 130,000 or so clones; about nine tenths occur a single time. Of the sample, around 9.4% is held by the ten largest clones. Sequencing used blood. These receptors all come from a man aged 35-49 years in good health.

This clone turned up a few times. The V and J genes are TRBV5-1 and TRBJ1-2; 7 bases agree with TRBD1. Unmatched junction bases numbered 7, after V lost 5 bases and J lost 0 bases. This CDR3 comprises 15 residues. The germline CDR1 and CDR2 sequences are SGHRS and YFSETQ. Here the CDR3 reads CASRDPGQSNYGYTF. CDR3 sequence (DNA): TGCGCCAGCAGGGATCCGGGACAGTCTAACTATGGCTACACCTTC.

The chain carries TRBV6-5 and TRBJ1-1; D unresolved. Trimming took off 0 bases at V and 1 base at J, with 3 bases between the two ends. The germline CDR1 and CDR2 sequences are MNHEY and SVGAGI. CDR3 length: 13 residues. This CDR3 reads CASSYSKNTEAFF. The DNA for the CDR3 is TGTGCCAGCAGTTACTCGAAGAACACTGAAGCTTTCTTT.

The chain uses TRBV29-1 and TRBJ2-1; 9 bases map to TRBD1. This CDR3 region has 12 residues. Unmatched junction bases numbered 2, after V lost 3 bases and J lost 8 bases. CDR1 and CDR2 (germline): SQVTM, ANQGSEA. In DNA form, the CDR3 reads TGCAGCGTTGATGGGACAGGGTATGAGCAGTTCTTC. Residues: CSVDGTGYEQFF.

The gene calls are TRBV27 and TRBJ2-1; D might be TRBD2 (5 bases). CDR3 length: 13 amino acids. From germline, CDR1 is MNHEY and CDR2 SMNVEV (reference sequence). Trimming stripped 8 bases from V and 7 bases from J, with 15 bases between. CDR3 in DNA: TGTGCCAGCCAACCGCTCCCGGGGAATGAGCAGTTCTTC. Translated, it gives CASQPLPGNEQFF.

The chain employs TRBV10-1 and TRBJ1-2; 9 positions match TRBD1. Germline trimming cut 2 bases from V and 6 bases from J; bases unmatched to any gene: 1. The germline V gene has CDR1 WNHNN and CDR2 SYGVQD (reference sequence). CDR3 size: 13 residues. Here the CDR3 DNA reads TGCGCCAGCAGTGAGAGGACAGGGGATGGCTACACCTTC. This encodes CASSERTGDGYTF.

This clone was seen a single time. The chain is built from TRBV5-1 and TRBJ2-7; 7 bases fit TRBD1. Looked up from germline, CDR1 is SGHRS and CDR2 is YFSETQ. V gave up 2 bases and J gave up 3 bases; unmatched junction bases: 5. The CDR3 spans 14 residues. DNA of the CDR3: TGCGCCAGCAGCTTAACAGGGGTCGACTACGAGCAGTACTTC. Protein: CASSLTGVDYEQYF.

This sequence joins TRBV6-2 or TRBV6-3 and TRBJ1-5; no definite D call. V lost 2 bases and J lost 1, with 6 bases in between. The length of the CDR3 is 14 residues. Germline CDR1 MNHEY, CDR2 SVGEGT. The chain's CDR3 is CASSYMNSNQPQHF. DNA for the CDR3: TGTGCCAGCAGTTACATGAACAGCAATCAGCCCCAGCATTTT.

The gene calls are TRBV7-2 and TRBJ1-6, with TRBD1 matching over 8 bases. The V segment lost 2 bases and the J segment 8 bases; nucleotides outside the gene matches: 11. CDR3 length: 17 residues. The germline V gene encodes CDR1 SGHTA and CDR2 FQGNSA. The CDR3 loop reads CASSLRSGQGRYSPLHF. The CDR3 bases are TGTGCCAGCAGCTTAAGATCAGGACAGGGAAGATATTCACCCCTCCACTTT.

The genes are TRBV23-1 and TRBJ2-3; a weak D match, TRBD2 (5 bases). TRBV23-1 is an ORF for which the function is uncertain. V was pared by 7 bases and J by 6 bases, with 8 bases between. This CDR3 has 11 residues. The CDR3 sequence is CASKTGDTQYF. CDR3 nucleotides: TGCGCCAGCAAAACGGGGGATACGCAGTATTTT.

The CDR3 DNA sequence: TGTGCCTGGAGCGGCGGTAGCGGGGCTAATGAAAAACTGTTTTTT. Its protein product is CAWSGGSGANEKLFF. The chain has TRBV30 and TRBJ1-4; no clear D. Trimming removed 3 bases at V and 3 bases at J, with 14 bases between. CDR1 GTSNPN and CDR2 SVGIG come from the germline V gene (reference sequence). CDR3 length equals 15 residues.

The CDR3 is CASSQTHTGTGSAQHF. The CDR3 DNA sequence: TGTGCCAGCAGCCAGACGCATACCGGGACAGGTTCGGCCCAGCATTTT. J is TRBJ1-5 and V is TRBV14, with TRBD1 identical over 8 bases. The CDR3 covers 16 residues. The ends lost 3 bases at V and 11 bases at J; junction bases unmatched: 15. Germline V gene lookup returns CDR1 SGHDN and CDR2 FVKESK.

This clone was detected only once. This rearrangement joins TRBV5-1 to TRBJ1-6; D is possibly TRBD1 (6 bases). CDR1 is SGHRS, CDR2 YFSETQ, per germline. The CDR3 sequence is 18 residues long. Trimming left V 0 bases short and J 0 bases short, with 13 bases between. CDR3 protein: CASSLETGLYSYNSPLHF. In nucleotides, the CDR3 is TGCGCCAGCAGCTTGGAGACAGGATTATACTCCTATAATTCACCCCTCCACTTT. The full variable domain, in which reference TRBV5-1 and TRBJ1-6 provide the parts outside the CDR3, is KAGVTQTPRYLIKTRGQQVTLSCSPISGHRSVSWYQQTPGQGLQFLFEYFSETQRNKGNFPGRFSGRQFSNSRSEMNVSTLELGDSALYLCASSLETGLYSYNSPLHFGNGTRLTVT.

This clone was found once. The V call is TRBV24-1, the J call TRBJ1-2; D is possibly TRBD1 (5 bases). Germline CDR1 is KGHDR and CDR2 is SFDVKD. Between the trimmed V and J ends, which lost 1 base and 6 bases, there was a span of 8 bases. The CDR3 extends over 13 amino acids. The DNA for the CDR3 is TGTGCCACCAGTGATTTCCCGACAGATGGCTACACCTTC. This codes for CATSDFPTDGYTF.

This clone was seen only a few times. The CDR3 DNA sequence: TGTGCCAGCTCACCAGTTCAGAGCTCTGGAAACACCATATATTTT. Encoded protein: CASSPVQSSGNTIYF. The chain couples TRBV18 to TRBJ1-3; D remains unclear. The CDR3 sequence is 15 residues long. Per germline, CDR1 KGHSH and CDR2 LQKENI. V lost 2 bases and J 0 bases, leaving 8 bases between the germline ends.

V is TRBV18 and J is TRBJ1-1, with D possibly TRBD1 on 5 matching bases. The V gene's germline CDR1 is KGHSH and CDR2 LQKENI. CDR3 size: 13 residues. The V end was cut by 5 bases, the J end by 1 base, with 8 bases between. The CDR3 DNA follows: TGTGCCAGCTCAGACGGGGGGAACACTGAAGCTTTCTTT. Protein sequence: CASSDGGNTEAFF.

This clone has only a few counts. The genes are TRBV15 and TRBJ2-5; TRBD1 agrees at 7 bases. The CDR3 totals 15 residues. Germline CDR1 and CDR2: LNHNV and YYDKDF (reference sequence). Trimming cost V 5 bases and J 5 bases; bases outside gene matches: 11. Written as DNA, the CDR3 is TGTGCCACCAGCGGGGTTAGGGGGCAGTGGGAGACCCAGTACTTC. It specifies CATSGVRGQWETQYF.

This chain uses TRBV28 with TRBJ1-1, with 7 nucleotides matching TRBD1. Germline trimming cut 11 bases from V and 8 bases from J; bases unmatched to any gene: 5. Germline V lookup: CDR1 MDHEN, CDR2 SYDVKM. This CDR3 is 10 amino acids long. Here the CDR3 reads CAVGTAEAFF. In DNA form, the CDR3 reads TGTGCCGTCGGGACAGCAGAAGCTTTCTTT.

About this clone itself: One junction end does not reproduce the germline sequence, and a read error may be involved. The sample holds other DNA sequences that translate to the same CDR3. The J gene is TRBJ1-4, the V gene TRBV25-1; no clear D gene. Germline-derived CDR1 and CDR2 are MGHDK and SYGVNS. The CDR3 runs 15 residues. The CDR3 is CASSEYGTNVEKLFF. CDR3 nucleotide sequence: TGTGCCAGCAGTGAATACGGCACCAACGTTGAAAAACTGTTTTTC.

The chain couples TRBV7-8 to TRBJ2-2, with 10 bases lining up with TRBD1. The germline gives CDR1 SGHVS, CDR2 FQNEAQ. This CDR3 has 15 amino acids. The ends lost 7 bases at V and 8 bases at J; junction bases unmatched: 10. The CDR3 DNA sequence: TGTGCCAGCACGACAGGGGGCGGGCGTCGTGGGGAGCTGTTTTTT. Translated: CASTTGGGRRGELFF.

The gene calls are TRBV19 and TRBJ2-7, with D maybe TRBD2 (5 bases). Germline V gene lookup returns CDR1 LNHDA and CDR2 SQIVND (reference sequence). Trimming left V 0 bases short and J 6 bases short, with 12 bases between. The CDR3 consists of 14 residues. As DNA, the CDR3 is TGTGCCAGTAGTATAGATCGGCGGGTCGGCGAGCAGTACTTC. It yields the protein CASSIDRRVGEQYF.

This chain links TRBV24-1 with TRBJ2-7, with 9 bases aligning to TRBD1. Germline V CDR1 and CDR2: KGHDR, SFDVKD. This CDR3 has 12 residues. The V segment lost 9 bases and the J segment 5 bases; nucleotides outside the gene matches: 4. Here the CDR3 reads CATGTGLNEQYF. The CDR3 bases are TGTGCCACCGGGACAGGGTTAAACGAGCAGTACTTC.

The V and J genes are TRBV6-5 and TRBJ1-6, with D perhaps TRBD1 (5 bases). The CDR3 runs 15 residues. V shed 8 bases and J shed 14 bases, with 25 bases lying between them. Germline CDR1 reads MNHEY; CDR2 reads SVGAGI. The CDR3 spells CASAMGGSGGLTLHF. In DNA, the CDR3 is TGTGCCAGCGCAATGGGGGGGTCTGGCGGCCTTACCCTCCACTTT.